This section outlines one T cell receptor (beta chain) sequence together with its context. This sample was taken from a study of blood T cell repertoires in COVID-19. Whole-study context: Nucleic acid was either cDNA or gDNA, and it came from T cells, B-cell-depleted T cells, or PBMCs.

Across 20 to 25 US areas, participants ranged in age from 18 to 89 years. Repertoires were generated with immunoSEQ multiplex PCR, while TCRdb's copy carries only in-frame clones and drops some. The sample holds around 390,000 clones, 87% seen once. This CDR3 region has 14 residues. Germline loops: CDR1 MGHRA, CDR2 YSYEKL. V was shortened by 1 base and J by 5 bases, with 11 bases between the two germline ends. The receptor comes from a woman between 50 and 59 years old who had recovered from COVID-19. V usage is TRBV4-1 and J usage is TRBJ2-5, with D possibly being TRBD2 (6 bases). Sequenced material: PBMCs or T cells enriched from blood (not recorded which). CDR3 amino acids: CASSQAGVGETQYF. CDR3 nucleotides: TGCGCCAGCAGCCAAGCGGGGGTGGGTGAGACCCAGTACTTC.